Listed here are 31 T cell receptor beta chains from one sample, sequenced in a study of CD8 T cells in Susac syndrome. RNA amounts of about 0.45 to 1 ug underwent reverse transcription with random hexamers. From the immunoSEQ multiplex PCR reads, TCRdb called clonotypes with MiXCR, one entry per CDR3 protein. The repertoire consists of 95,000 to 150,000 distinct CDR3 sequences, with 96% occurring once and the leading ten covering more than 0.12%. Sequences were obtained from CD4+ T cells from PBMCs. The receptors come from a human donor with Susac syndrome.

This sequence joins TRBV5-4 and TRBJ2-1, with 12 bases identical to TRBD2. Germline V CDR1 and CDR2: SGHNT, YYREEE (reference sequence). This CDR3 has 17 residues. Trimming took 0 bases from V and 6 from J; bases not matched to a gene: 7. The CDR3, as DNA: TGTGCCAGCAGCTTGGCTAGCGGGAGGGGGGGCGGCAATGAGCAGTTCTTC. Amino acids: CASSLASGRGGGNEQFF.

The chain uses TRBV20-1 and TRBJ2-2, with 9 positions matching TRBD1. The CDR3 is made up of 15 amino acids. V shed 5 bases, J shed 9 bases, and the junction held 13 bases outside the gene matches. The germline V gene has CDR1 DFQATT and CDR2 SNEGSKA (reference sequence). The CDR3 coding sequence is TGCAGTGCTCCAAACCCGGGACAGGGAAAGAGGGAGCTGTTTTTT. Translating gives CSAPNPGQGKRELFF.

The V call is TRBV30, the J call TRBJ1-2, with 9 bases lining up with TRBD1. Germline V gives CDR1 GTSNPN, CDR2 SVGIG (reference sequence). The CDR3 contains 14 residues. The J segment lost 2 bases and the V segment lost 7 bases, leaving 8 bases of the junction unmatched. CDR3 region: CAYRGLIRNYGYTF. The CDR3 coding sequence is TGTGCCTACAGGGGGCTCATTCGCAACTATGGCTACACCTTC.

V and J are TRBV19 and TRBJ1-2; D remains unclear. V shed 10 bases and J shed 7 bases, with 13 bases lying between them. Germline CDR1 and CDR2: LNHDA and SQIVND (reference sequence). The CDR3 length is 11 residues. The CDR3 loop is CAKGRVCGYTF. The CDR3 DNA sequence: TGTGCCAAAGGCCGGGTTTGTGGCTACACCTTC.

The rearrangement uses TRBV28 and TRBJ1-4; the D gene is possibly TRBD1 (5 bases). V shed 6 bases and J shed 0 bases, with 11 bases lying between them. CDR1 is MDHEN, CDR2 SYDVKM, per germline. The CDR3 is 15 residues long. CDR3 loop: CASSPGAATNEKLFF. As DNA, the CDR3 is TGTGCCAGCAGCCCCGGGGCGGCAACTAATGAAAAACTGTTTTTT.

The chain employs TRBV28 and TRBJ2-7, with D possibly TRBD2 on 7 matching bases. The CDR3 loop spans 15 amino acids. Germline-derived CDR1 and CDR2 are MDHEN and SYDVKM. V gave up 8 bases and J gave up 4 bases, with 21 bases separating them. For the CDR3, the DNA is TGTGCCAGCGTTGGGGGGGGGCCCCCCGGTTACGAGCAGTACTTC. Protein product: CASVGGGPPGYEQYF.

The chain employs TRBV10-3 and TRBJ1-1; 7 bases match TRBD1. This CDR3 contains 13 residues. Per the germline V gene, CDR1 is ENHRY and CDR2 is SYGVKD. V was pared by 8 bases and J by 2 bases, with 5 bases of the junction left unmatched. The CDR3 sequence: CAIGGQSNTEAFF. Written as DNA, the CDR3 is TGTGCCATCGGGGGACAGTCCAACACTGAAGCTTTCTTT.

The chain uses TRBV7-2 and TRBJ2-2; 11 nucleotides agree with TRBD2. The length of the CDR3 is 18 residues. V shed 0 bases, J shed 0 bases, and the junction held 3 bases outside the gene matches. Per germline, CDR1 SGHTA and CDR2 FQGNSA. Here the CDR3 DNA reads TGTGCCAGCAGCTTAGCTCTGACTAGCGGGACGAACACCGGGGAGCTGTTTTTT. This sequence encodes CASSLALTSGTNTGELFF. Full variable domain (outside the CDR3, taken from reference TRBV7-2 and TRBJ2-2): GAGVSQSPSNKVTEKGKDVELRCDPISGHTALYWYRQSLGQGLEFLIYFQGNSAPDKSGLPSDRFSAERTGGSVSTLTIQRTQQEDSAVYLCASSLALTSGTNTGELFFGEGSRLTVL.

The V gene is TRBV11-2, the J gene TRBJ1-1; perhaps TRBD1 as D (5 bases). CDR1 is SGHAT, CDR2 FQNNGV, per germline. This CDR3 is built from 14 residues. The V end was cut by 5 bases, the J end by 3 bases, with 13 bases between. CDR3 nucleotide sequence: TGTGCCAGCAGCCCTAGAGTCAGGGACACTGAAGCTTTCTTT. It specifies CASSPRVRDTEAFF.

The genes are TRBV2 and TRBJ2-1, with a tentative D call TRBD2 (6 bases). V was pared by 9 bases and J by 1 base, with 10 bases between. CDR1 and CDR2 from the germline V gene are SNHLY and FYNNEI. This CDR3 contains 13 residues. The CDR3 DNA sequence: TGTGCCAGTATAGCGGTGTCCTACAATGAGCAGTTCTTC. It yields the protein CASIAVSYNEQFF.

The genes are TRBV20-1 and TRBJ2-5, with D hard to call. Germline V gene data show CDR1 as DFQATT and CDR2 as SNEGSKA (reference sequence). The length of the CDR3 is 11 residues. V gave up 7 bases and J gave up 4 bases, with 10 bases separating them. CDR3 protein: CSEFRGETQYF. CDR3 nucleotides: TGCAGTGAATTTCGCGGAGAGACCCAGTACTTC.

This chain links TRBV25-1 with TRBJ2-1, with a possible D match to TRBD2 (6 bases). The ends were cut back, 2 bases at V and 5 bases at J, with 13 bases in the middle. Germline V gene data show CDR1 as MGHDK and CDR2 as SYGVNS. CDR3 length equals 15 residues. DNA of the CDR3: TGTGCCAGCAGTGAACTAGCGTTGGGTGACAATGAGCAGTTCTTC. Encoded protein: CASSELALGDNEQFF.

V is TRBV12-3 or TRBV12-4 and J is TRBJ2-5, with 7 bases that match TRBD1. J lost 4 bases, V lost 1 base, and 3 bases had no gene match. This CDR3 has 14 amino acids. The CDR3 is CASSLGRGSETQYF. For the CDR3, the DNA is TGTGCCAGCAGTTTAGGCAGGGGGTCAGAGACCCAGTACTTC.

This sequence joins TRBV18 and TRBJ1-5; tentative D call: TRBD1 (5 bases). Germline CDR1 is KGHSH and CDR2 is LQKENI. The CDR3 consists of 14 residues. V was cut by 6 bases and J by 0 bases, with 9 bases left in between. In DNA, the CDR3 is TGTGCCAGCTCCAGGGAAGGTAGCAATCAGCCCCAGCATTTT. It is translated as CASSREGSNQPQHF.

V and J are TRBV3-1 and TRBJ2-1; TRBD1 aligns across 7 bases. This CDR3 contains 15 residues. V was pared by 5 bases and J by 8 bases, with 12 bases of the junction left unmatched. Germline CDR1 and CDR2: LGHDT and YNNKEL (reference sequence). Here the CDR3 DNA reads TGTGCCAGCAGCTCAACAGACAGGGCGAGGGATGAGCAGTTCTTC. It translates to CASSSTDRARDEQFF.

A single count supports this clonotype. The chain combines TRBV19 with TRBJ2-7; 7 bases match TRBD1. Germline trimming cut 8 bases from V and 3 bases from J; bases unmatched to any gene: 10. The CDR3 runs 14 residues. Germline lookup yields CDR1 LNHDA and CDR2 SQIVND (reference sequence). The CDR3 DNA reads TGTGCCAGTGGCCCCCCAGGGGGTGGCTACGAGCAGTACTTC. This gives the protein CASGPPGGGYEQYF.

The V call is TRBV27, the J call TRBJ2-7; D is possibly TRBD2 (6 bases). V lost 2 bases and J lost 3, with 11 bases in between. The CDR3 runs 14 residues. The germline gives CDR1 MNHEY, CDR2 SMNVEV (reference sequence). CDR3 bases: TGTGCCAGCAGTTTAAGGCCTAGCGACTACGAGCAGTACTTC. This codes for CASSLRPSDYEQYF.

This clonotype was seen only once. The V and J genes are TRBV5-1 and TRBJ2-7, with D hard to call. This CDR3 comprises 14 residues. Germline assignment: CDR1 SGHRS and CDR2 YFSETQ. V lost 5 bases to trimming and J lost 7 bases, with 19 bases between them. The CDR3 DNA reads TGCGCCAGCAGTGAGCCCGGCTTCCCCCTGGAGCAGTACTTC. It encodes CASSEPGFPLEQYF.

The CDR3 loop is CASSVSGQTTYEQYF. CDR3 nucleotide sequence: TGTGCCAGCAGCGTATCCGGGCAGACGACCTACGAGCAGTACTTC. The rearrangement joins TRBV9 to TRBJ2-7; no clear D gene. Trimming shortened V by 1 base and J by 2 bases, and 13 bases separated the two germline ends. The germline V gene has CDR1 SGDLS and CDR2 YYNGEE. The CDR3 length is 15 residues.

The chain uses TRBV15 and TRBJ2-1; weak D call: TRBD2 (6 bases). The CDR3 covers 13 residues. Germline assignment: CDR1 LNHNV and CDR2 YYDKDF (reference sequence). V shed 8 bases and J shed 1 base, with 9 bases lying between them. CDR3 protein: CATGTESYNEQFF. In DNA form, the CDR3 reads TGTGCCACCGGGACTGAATCCTACAATGAGCAGTTCTTC.

J is TRBJ1-1 and V is TRBV6-6, with D perhaps TRBD1 (5 bases). V gave up 8 bases and J gave up 5 bases, with 18 bases separating them. This CDR3 comprises 14 residues. CDR1 MNHNY and CDR2 SVGAGI come from the germline V gene (reference sequence). The CDR3, as DNA: TGTGCCAGCGGACTCACCGGGGCGCCAACTGAAGCTTTCTTT. The encoded protein is CASGLTGAPTEAFF.

The genes are TRBV14 and TRBJ1-1; the D is unclear. Germline V gives CDR1 SGHDN, CDR2 FVKESK. CDR3 size: 15 residues. V lost 4 bases and J lost 0, with 12 bases in between. CDR3 nucleotide sequence: TGTGCCAGCAGCCTCCGGGCCGGCGTGAACACTGAAGCTTTCTTT. It yields the protein CASSLRAGVNTEAFF.

Here the CDR3 reads CASSLRGSSSTDTQYF. CDR3 DNA: TGTGCCAGCAGCTTAAGAGGCAGTTCTAGCACAGATACGCAGTATTTT. The chain combines TRBV7-3 with TRBJ2-3; D not certain. V was trimmed by 1 base and J by 0 bases, leaving 11 bases between them. The CDR3 is made up of 16 amino acids. From germline, CDR1 is SGHTA and CDR2 FQGTGA. Combining the CDR3 with reference TRBV7-3 and TRBJ2-3 gives the whole variable domain GAGVSQTPSNKVTEKGKYVELRCDPISGHTALYWYRQSLGQGPEFLIYFQGTGAADDSGLPNDRFFAVRPEGSVSTLKIQRTERGDSAVYLCASSLRGSSSTDTQYFGPGTRLTVL.

The chain uses TRBV29-1 and TRBJ2-7; 11 bases are a match to TRBD1. Germline assignment: CDR1 SQVTM and CDR2 ANQGSEA. The junction had 4 bases not matched to a gene; V was cut back by 6 bases and J by 0 bases. CDR3 length equals 14 residues. CDR3 in amino acids: CSVSGTGGSYEQYF. The CDR3, as DNA: TGCAGCGTGTCCGGGACAGGGGGCTCCTACGAGCAGTACTTC.

This chain uses TRBV20-1 with TRBJ2-1; D is unresolved. This CDR3 is 12 amino acids long. Trimming removed 2 bases from V and 5 bases from J, with 7 bases in between. Per germline, CDR1 DFQATT and CDR2 SNEGSKA (reference sequence). CDR3 coding DNA: TGCAGTGCTAGACCTTCGAACAATGAGCAGTTCTTC. It encodes CSARPSNNEQFF.

The rearrangement joins TRBV20-1 to TRBJ2-3; 7 bases are a match to TRBD2. The CDR3 is 14 amino acids. Germline V gene lookup returns CDR1 DFQATT and CDR2 SNEGSKA (reference sequence). After removal of 5 bases from V and 0 bases from J, the junction contained 5 bases not matched to a gene. The CDR3 sequence is CSADGSGSTDTQYF. In DNA form, the CDR3 reads TGCAGTGCTGATGGTAGCGGGAGCACAGATACGCAGTATTTT.

This clonotype appeared once. This chain joins TRBV5-4 and TRBJ1-1; D ambiguous. This CDR3 spans 13 amino acids. V lost 5 bases, J lost 0 bases, and 8 bases lay in between. Looked up from germline, CDR1 is SGHNT and CDR2 is YYREEE (reference sequence). CDR3: CASRSSVNTEAFF. The CDR3 DNA sequence: TGTGCCAGCAGATCCAGTGTGAACACTGAAGCTTTCTTT.

V is TRBV3-1 and J is TRBJ2-7; D not resolved. CDR1 and CDR2 (germline): LGHDT, YNNKEL (reference sequence). Trimming took 1 base from V and 5 from J, leaving 12 bases between them. The CDR3 consists of 14 residues. The DNA of the CDR3 is TGTGCCAGCAGCCAAGGGCCGGTCCGGGACGAGCAGTACTTC. It yields the protein CASSQGPVRDEQYF.

The rearrangement uses TRBV20-1 and TRBJ2-1, with D possibly TRBD1 on 6 matching bases. Germline assignment: CDR1 DFQATT and CDR2 SNEGSKA (reference sequence). Deletions cut 3 bases from V and 6 bases from J, with 15 bases between. This CDR3 is 14 amino acids long. The CDR3: CSASPQRGGNEQFF. For the CDR3, the DNA is TGCAGTGCTAGTCCACAGAGAGGGGGCAATGAGCAGTTCTTC.

CDR3 DNA sequence: TGTGCCAGCAGCGGTGATGTACAGGGGGCGCGTGGCTACACCTTC. Protein: CASSGDVQGARGYTF. The gene calls are TRBV2 and TRBJ1-2; TRBD1 matches at 9 bases. The junction had 12 bases not matched to a gene; V was cut back by 6 bases and J by 7 bases. Germline V gives CDR1 SNHLY, CDR2 FYNNEI. The CDR3 runs to 15 residues.

V gene TRBV18 combines with J gene TRBJ2-3, with D hard to call. This CDR3 has 13 residues. Germline CDR1 KGHSH, CDR2 LQKENI. Trimming left V 3 bases short and J 0 bases short, with 4 bases between. CDR3 coding DNA: TGTGCCAGCTCACCGGGCAGCACAGATACGCAGTATTTT. It encodes CASSPGSTDTQYF.